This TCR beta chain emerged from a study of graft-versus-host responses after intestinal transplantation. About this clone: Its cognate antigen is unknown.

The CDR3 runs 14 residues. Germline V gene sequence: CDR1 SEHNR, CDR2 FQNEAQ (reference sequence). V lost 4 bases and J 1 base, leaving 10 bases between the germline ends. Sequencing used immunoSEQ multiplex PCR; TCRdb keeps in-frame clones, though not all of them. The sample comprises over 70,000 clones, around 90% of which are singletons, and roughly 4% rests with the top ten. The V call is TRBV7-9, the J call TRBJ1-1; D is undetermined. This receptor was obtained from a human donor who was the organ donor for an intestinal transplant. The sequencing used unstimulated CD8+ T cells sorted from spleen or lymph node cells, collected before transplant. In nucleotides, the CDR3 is TGTGCCAGCAGCTCGCGGGTCCAGAACACTGAAGCTTTCTTT. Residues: CASSSRVQNTEAFF.